One and the same sample provided the 7 T cell receptor beta chains below, sequenced in a study of shared clonotypes between healthy human individuals. Data came from immunoSEQ multiplex PCR; TCRdb stores just in-frame clones and leaves some out. The sample records 520,000 or so clones, 70% to 80% being singletons. Sequencing was done on a sample of PBMCs. These TCRs come from a woman between 35 and 50 years old in good health. Some clones in this sample may be carry-over from other donors' samples.

J is TRBJ2-7 and V is TRBV27; TRBD2 aligns across 13 bases. Trimming removed 5 bases from V and 4 bases from J; junction bases left unmatched: 8. The CDR3 length is 16 residues. Germline CDR1 and CDR2: MNHEY and SMNVEV (reference sequence). CDR3 DNA sequence: TGTGCCAGCAGTGCCACTAGCGGGAGGGTACTATACGAGCAGTACTTC. As protein: CASSATSGRVLYEQYF.

The chain is built from TRBV5-1 and TRBJ2-1; the match to TRBD1 covers 7 bases. This CDR3 region has 15 residues. Unmatched junction bases numbered 7, after V lost 1 base and J lost 6 bases. The germline V gene encodes CDR1 SGHRS and CDR2 YFSETQ. CDR3 amino acids: CASSLIGQEGNEQFF. The CDR3 DNA reads as TGCGCCAGCAGCTTGATAGGACAGGAAGGCAATGAGCAGTTCTTC.

The chain joins TRBV6-1 to TRBJ1-5; D may be TRBD1 (5 bases). The CDR3 is 14 amino acids. Trimming removed 6 bases at V and 3 bases at J, with 12 bases between. In germline, CDR1 is MNHNS, CDR2 SASEGT. CDR3 in DNA: TGTGCCAGCAGCCCAAGCAGGGTCAATCAGCCCCAGCATTTT. The encoded protein is CASSPSRVNQPQHF.

This clone was recorded only once. Written as DNA, the CDR3 is TGTGCCAGCAGCCTCCGGCGACTCACAGATACGCAGTATTTT. It encodes CASSLRRLTDTQYF. The genes are TRBV7-3 and TRBJ2-3; D unclear. The V gene lost 5 bases and the J gene lost 2 bases, with 11 bases spanning the gap. The CDR3 runs 14 residues. CDR1 is SGHTA and CDR2 is FQGTGA in the germline V gene.

The CDR3 sequence is CAWGGTGKNIQYF. CDR3 DNA: TGTGCCTGGGGGGGGACAGGGAAAAACATTCAGTACTTC. The chain carries TRBV30 and TRBJ2-4; TRBD1 matches at 9 bases. The V segment lost 5 bases and the J segment 4 bases; nucleotides outside the gene matches: 3. The CDR3 runs to 13 residues. Germline CDR1 and CDR2: GTSNPN and SVGIG (reference sequence).

The J gene is TRBJ2-2, the V gene TRBV5-4, with 7 bases fitting TRBD2. The CDR3 has 17 amino acids. Trimming removed 4 bases from V and 1 base from J; junction bases left unmatched: 10. Germline CDR1 reads SGHNT; CDR2 reads YYREEE (reference sequence). The CDR3 sequence: CASSPALLAQNTGELFF. Written as DNA, the CDR3 is TGTGCCAGCAGCCCCGCCCTACTAGCGCAGAACACCGGGGAGCTGTTTTTT.

In regard to this clone: Other nucleotide sequences in the sample specify the same CDR3. This sequence joins TRBV7-2 and TRBJ2-7; D is uncertain. With 3 bases removed from V and 0 bases from J, the gap between germline ends came to 6 bases. Germline V gene data show CDR1 as SGHTA and CDR2 as FQGNSA. The CDR3 is 13 amino acids. The DNA for the CDR3 is TGTGCCAGCAGCTTGGCTTCCTCCTACGAGCAGTACTTC. This encodes CASSLASSYEQYF.